This is a list of T cell receptor beta chains from one sample in a study of shared T cell receptors in the human thymus. Assay: immunoSEQ multiplex PCR; the TCRdb copy retains only in-frame clones and omits some. Found here are hundreds of thousands of clones, 80% to 90% of them singletons; the top ten hold just under 0.0095%. The same sample was also used in a study of human thymus T cells.

The sequencing sample was made of thymocytes. These receptors came from a boy in the first two years of life with a congenital heart defect. Each CDR3 is given with its conserved first and last residue. Each record gives: J gene, D gene, V gene, CDR3 protein. A D gene is named only where the DNA matches it firmly.

TRBJ1-1	TRBD1	TRBV7-2	CASSLGRDRVTNTEAFF
TRBJ2-7	.	TRBV7-6	CASSLSGAKDEQYF
.	TRBD1	TRBV7-6	CASSLDRDRENLRRIDEQYF
TRBJ2-2	.	TRBV5-1	CASSFRGSGELFF
TRBJ2-2	.	TRBV28	CASFDRTNTGELFF
TRBJ2-1	TRBD2	TRBV27	CASRSPGLVNEQFF
TRBJ1-1	.	TRBV4-3	CASSLGADTEAFF
TRBJ1-1	.	TRBV19	CASSRGNTEAFF
TRBJ1-1	.	TRBV15	CATSGGQQNTEAFF
TRBJ1-4	TRBD1	TRBV5-6	CASEGRGREKLFF
TRBJ1-1	.	TRBV28	CASITGPGTRRTEAFF
TRBJ1-1	.	TRBV19	CASEMNTEAFF
TRBJ2-7	TRBD2	TRBV27	CASSSSGSGYEQYF
TRBJ2-1	TRBD2	TRBV5-1	CASSLSTSGIYNEQFF
TRBJ2-1	.	TRBV27	CASSLGRRSYNEQFF
TRBJ2-1	.	TRBV7-3	CASSPRGISYYNEQFF
TRBJ2-7	TRBD1	TRBV6-5	CASSPDRDHEQYF
TRBJ2-2	TRBD1	TRBV10-3	CAIKTGGVFGTGELFF
TRBJ2-7	TRBD1	TRBV5-1	CASSLVGGDRVYEQYF
TRBJ1-2	TRBD1	TRBV27	CASRRDRGFNGYTF
TRBJ1-1	TRBD1	TRBV7-3	CASSSTGRDTEAFF
TRBJ2-3	.	TRBV7-9	CASSEQGGTDTQYF
TRBJ2-5	TRBD2	TRBV11-3	CASSLGGQETQYF
TRBJ2-1	.	TRBV4-3	CASSQDQPGLGNEQFF
TRBJ1-1	TRBD1	TRBV7-2	CASSPSRTGVNTEAFF
TRBJ2-2	TRBD1	TRBV6-1	CASSDRGPNTGELFF
TRBJ2-4	TRBD2	TRBV5-1	CASSLDLGRPGLAGGRAKNIQYF
TRBJ2-2	TRBD2	TRBV7-7	CASSPVGLAEILTNTGELFF
TRBJ2-1	TRBD2	TRBV6-6	CASSHLAGGLYNEQFF
TRBJ1-1	.	TRBV27	CASSLSRTEMNTEAFF
TRBJ2-3	TRBD2	TRBV4-3	CASSQEEALAGGYPDTQYF
TRBJ2-3	TRBD1	TRBV7-2	CASSSNRQGARDTQYF
TRBJ2-7	TRBD2	TRBV28	CASSTGLVDSYEQYF
TRBJ2-2	TRBD2	TRBV27	CASSSNQTSGGAIGELFF
TRBJ2-3	.	TRBV19	CASSSRTRHTDTQYF
TRBJ1-5	TRBD1	TRBV4-2	CASSQDSGRGRVGNQPQHF
TRBJ2-2	.	TRBV14	CASSQDQLANTGELFF
TRBJ2-7	.	TRBV7-8	CASSSARRGDEQYF
TRBJ1-5	.	TRBV28	CASSRDRPLLMYQPQHF
TRBJ2-5	.	TRBV9	CASSVEGATETQYF
TRBJ2-4	TRBD1	TRBV28	CASSLTGGAKNIQYF
TRBJ2-1	TRBD2	TRBV11-2	CASSRGGGTSFPEQFF
TRBJ2-5	TRBD2	TRBV2	CASSEAATSGGARETQYF
TRBJ2-3	TRBD1	TRBV9	CASTPTGGEADTQYF
TRBJ2-7	TRBD2	TRBV6-8	CASTYEGLAGVVESWRVGEQYF
TRBJ2-7	TRBD1	TRBV29-1	CSVARGPIDYEQYF
TRBJ1-3	TRBD1	TRBV27	CASRGTDGNTIYF
TRBJ2-7	.	TRBV5-6	CASSFQVLVQQFKYEQYF
TRBJ2-1	TRBD2	TRBV11-2	CASRTSGRYNEQFF